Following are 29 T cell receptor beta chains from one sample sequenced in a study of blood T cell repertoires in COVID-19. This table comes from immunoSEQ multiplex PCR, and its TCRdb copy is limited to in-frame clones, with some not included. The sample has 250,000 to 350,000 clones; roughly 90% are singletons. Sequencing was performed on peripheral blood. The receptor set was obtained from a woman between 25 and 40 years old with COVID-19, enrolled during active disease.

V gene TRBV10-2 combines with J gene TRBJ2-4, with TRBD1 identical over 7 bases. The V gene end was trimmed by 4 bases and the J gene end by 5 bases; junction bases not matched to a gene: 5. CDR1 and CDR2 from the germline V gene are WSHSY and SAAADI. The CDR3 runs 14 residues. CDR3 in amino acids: CASSGRDSQNIQYF. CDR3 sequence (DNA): TGCGCCAGCAGTGGCCGGGACAGCCAAAACATTCAGTACTTC.

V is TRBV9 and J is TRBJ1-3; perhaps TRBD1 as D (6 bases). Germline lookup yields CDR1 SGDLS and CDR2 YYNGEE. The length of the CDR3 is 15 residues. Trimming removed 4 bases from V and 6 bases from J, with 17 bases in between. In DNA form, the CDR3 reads TGTGCCAGCAGCCCCTGGGACACTCCCTTAAACACCATATATTTT. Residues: CASSPWDTPLNTIYF.

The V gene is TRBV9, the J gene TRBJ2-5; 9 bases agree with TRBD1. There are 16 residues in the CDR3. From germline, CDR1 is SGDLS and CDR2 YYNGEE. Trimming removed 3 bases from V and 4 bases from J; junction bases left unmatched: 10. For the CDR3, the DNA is TGTGCCAGCAGCGCATCCCCGGGACAGGGAGGAGAGACCCAGTACTTC. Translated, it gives CASSASPGQGGETQYF.

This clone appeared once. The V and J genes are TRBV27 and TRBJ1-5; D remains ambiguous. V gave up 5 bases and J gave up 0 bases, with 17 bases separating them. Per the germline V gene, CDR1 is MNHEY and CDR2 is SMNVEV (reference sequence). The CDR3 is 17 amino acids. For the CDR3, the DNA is TGTGCCAGCAGTGCCCGAGGCTCCACCTATAGCAATCAGCCCCAGCATTTT. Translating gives CASSARGSTYSNQPQHF.

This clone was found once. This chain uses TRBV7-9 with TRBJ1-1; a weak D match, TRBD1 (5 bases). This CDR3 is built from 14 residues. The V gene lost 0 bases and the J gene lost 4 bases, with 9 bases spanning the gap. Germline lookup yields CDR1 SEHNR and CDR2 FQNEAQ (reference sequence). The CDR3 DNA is TGTGCCAGCAGCTTAGCGCAGGGTTTCACTGAAGCTTTCTTT. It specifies CASSLAQGFTEAFF.

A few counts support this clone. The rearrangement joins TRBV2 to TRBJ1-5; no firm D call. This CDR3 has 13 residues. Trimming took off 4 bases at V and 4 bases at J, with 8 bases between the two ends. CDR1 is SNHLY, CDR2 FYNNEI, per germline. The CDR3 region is CASSGSQNQPQHF. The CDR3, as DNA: TGTGCCAGCAGTGGATCACAAAATCAGCCCCAGCATTTT.

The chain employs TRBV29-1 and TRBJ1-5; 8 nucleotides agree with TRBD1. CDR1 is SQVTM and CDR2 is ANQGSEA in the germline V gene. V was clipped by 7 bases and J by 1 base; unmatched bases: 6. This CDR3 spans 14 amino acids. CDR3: CSASQGASNQPQHF. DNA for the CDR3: TGCAGCGCCTCCCAGGGGGCAAGCAATCAGCCCCAGCATTTT.

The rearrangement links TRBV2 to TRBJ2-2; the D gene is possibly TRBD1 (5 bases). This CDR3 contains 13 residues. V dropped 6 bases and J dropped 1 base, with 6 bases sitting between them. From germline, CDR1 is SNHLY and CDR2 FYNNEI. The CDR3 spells CASRGQNTGELFF. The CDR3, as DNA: TGTGCCAGCAGAGGACAGAACACCGGGGAGCTGTTTTTT.

CDR3 sequence: CASSQSGSGYEQYF. In DNA form, the CDR3 reads TGTGCCAGCAGCCAGAGCGGGAGTGGGTACGAGCAGTACTTC. The chain recombines TRBV5-4 with TRBJ2-7, with 8 nucleotides matching TRBD2. There are 14 residues in the CDR3. Germline assignment: CDR1 SGHNT and CDR2 YYREEE (reference sequence). Trimming cost V 4 bases and J 4 bases; bases outside gene matches: 7.

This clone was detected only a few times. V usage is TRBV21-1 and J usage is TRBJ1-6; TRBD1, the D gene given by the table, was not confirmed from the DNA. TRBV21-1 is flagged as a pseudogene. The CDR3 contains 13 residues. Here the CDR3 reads CASSKEGSGALHF. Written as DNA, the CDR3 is TGTGCCAGCAGCAAAGAAGGATCAGGGGCCCTCCACTTT.

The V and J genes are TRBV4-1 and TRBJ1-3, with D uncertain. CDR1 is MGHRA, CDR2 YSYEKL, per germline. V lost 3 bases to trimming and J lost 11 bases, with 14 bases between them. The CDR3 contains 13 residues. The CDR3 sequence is CASSQDGGLPIYF. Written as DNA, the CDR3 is TGCGCCAGCAGCCAGGACGGAGGCCTCCCCATATATTTT.

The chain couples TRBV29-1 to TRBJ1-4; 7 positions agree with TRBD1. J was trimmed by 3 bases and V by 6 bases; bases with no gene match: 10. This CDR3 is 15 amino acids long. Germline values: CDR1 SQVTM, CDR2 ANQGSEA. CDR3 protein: CSVQRQGGANEKLFF. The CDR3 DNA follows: TGCAGCGTCCAAAGACAGGGAGGCGCTAATGAAAAACTGTTTTTT.

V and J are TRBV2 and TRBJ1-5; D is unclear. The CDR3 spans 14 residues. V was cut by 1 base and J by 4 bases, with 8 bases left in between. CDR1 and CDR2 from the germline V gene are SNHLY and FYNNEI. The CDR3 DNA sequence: TGTGCCAGCAGTGAAGGGGCGGGAAATCAGCCCCAGCATTTT. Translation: CASSEGAGNQPQHF.

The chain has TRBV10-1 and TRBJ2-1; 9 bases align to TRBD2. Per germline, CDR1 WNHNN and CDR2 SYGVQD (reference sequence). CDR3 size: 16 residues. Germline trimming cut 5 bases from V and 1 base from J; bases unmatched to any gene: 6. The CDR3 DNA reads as TGCGCCAGCAGTCTTAGCGGGAGTGGATCCTACAATGAGCAGTTCTTC. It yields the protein CASSLSGSGSYNEQFF.

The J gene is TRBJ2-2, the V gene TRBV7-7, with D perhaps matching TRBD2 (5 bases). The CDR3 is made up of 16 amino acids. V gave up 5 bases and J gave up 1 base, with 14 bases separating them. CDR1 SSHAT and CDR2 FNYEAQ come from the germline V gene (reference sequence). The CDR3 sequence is CASSQSRERNTGELFF. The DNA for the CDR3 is TGTGCCAGCAGCCAGAGTAGGGAGAGGAACACCGGGGAGCTGTTTTTT.

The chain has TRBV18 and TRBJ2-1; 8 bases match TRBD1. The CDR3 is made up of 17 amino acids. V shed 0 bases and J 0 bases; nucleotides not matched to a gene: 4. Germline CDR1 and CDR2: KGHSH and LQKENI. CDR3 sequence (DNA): TGTGCCAGCTCACCACCGGGGACAGGACTCTCCTACAATGAGCAGTTCTTC. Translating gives CASSPPGTGLSYNEQFF.

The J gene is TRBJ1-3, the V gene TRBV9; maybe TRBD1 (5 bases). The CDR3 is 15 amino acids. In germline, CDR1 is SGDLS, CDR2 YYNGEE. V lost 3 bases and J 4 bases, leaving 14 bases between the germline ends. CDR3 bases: TGTGCCAGCAGCGCATCGACAGCTCTCGGAAACACCATATATTTT. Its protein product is CASSASTALGNTIYF.

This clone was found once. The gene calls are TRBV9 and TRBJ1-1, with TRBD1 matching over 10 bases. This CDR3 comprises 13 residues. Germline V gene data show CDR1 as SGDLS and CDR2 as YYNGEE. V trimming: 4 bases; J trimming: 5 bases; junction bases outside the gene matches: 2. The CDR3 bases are TGTGCCAGCAGCCGGACAGGGGGAACTGAAGCTTTCTTT. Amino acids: CASSRTGGTEAFF.

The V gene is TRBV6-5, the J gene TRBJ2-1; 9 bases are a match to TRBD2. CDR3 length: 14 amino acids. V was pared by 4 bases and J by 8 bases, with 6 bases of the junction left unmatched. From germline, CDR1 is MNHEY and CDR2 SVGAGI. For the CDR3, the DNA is TGTGCCAGCAGTTCTCGCGGGAGGGCCGATGAGCAGTTCTTC. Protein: CASSSRGRADEQFF.

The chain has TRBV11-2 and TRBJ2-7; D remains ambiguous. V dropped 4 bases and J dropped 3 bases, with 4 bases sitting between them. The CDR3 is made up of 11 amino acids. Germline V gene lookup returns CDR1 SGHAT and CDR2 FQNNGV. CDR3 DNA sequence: TGTGCCAGCAGCTCAATCTACGAGCAGTACTTC. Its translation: CASSSIYEQYF.

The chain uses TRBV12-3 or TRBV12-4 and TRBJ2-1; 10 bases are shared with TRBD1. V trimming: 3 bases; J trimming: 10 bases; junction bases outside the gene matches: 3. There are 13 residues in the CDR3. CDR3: CASSFGQGGEQFF. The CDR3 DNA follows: TGTGCCAGCAGTTTCGGACAGGGGGGGGAGCAGTTCTTC.

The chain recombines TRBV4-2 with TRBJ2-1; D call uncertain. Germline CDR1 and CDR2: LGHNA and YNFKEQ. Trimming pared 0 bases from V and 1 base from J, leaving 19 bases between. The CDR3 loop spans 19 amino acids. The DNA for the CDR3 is TGTGCCAGCAGCCAAGATAGTGAGACCAGCGAAGGATCCTACAATGAGCAGTTCTTC. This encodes CASSQDSETSEGSYNEQFF.

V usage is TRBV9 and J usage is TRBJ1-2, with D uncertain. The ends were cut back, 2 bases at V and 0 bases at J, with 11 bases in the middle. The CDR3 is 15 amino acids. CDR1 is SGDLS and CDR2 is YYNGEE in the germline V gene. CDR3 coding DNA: TGTGCCAGCAGCGTTGAGGCCTTAGCTAACTATGGCTACACCTTC. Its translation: CASSVEALANYGYTF.

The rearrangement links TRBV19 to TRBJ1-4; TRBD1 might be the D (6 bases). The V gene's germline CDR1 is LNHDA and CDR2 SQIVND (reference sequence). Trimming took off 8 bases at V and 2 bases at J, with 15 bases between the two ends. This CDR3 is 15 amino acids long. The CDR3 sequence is CASSRLGATNEKLFF. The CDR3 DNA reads TGTGCCAGTTCGCGTCTGGGGGCCACTAATGAAAAACTGTTTTTT.

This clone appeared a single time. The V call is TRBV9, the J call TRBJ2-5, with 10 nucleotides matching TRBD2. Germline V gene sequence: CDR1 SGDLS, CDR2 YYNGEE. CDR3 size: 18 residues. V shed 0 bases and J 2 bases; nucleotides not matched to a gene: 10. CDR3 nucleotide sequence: TGTGCCAGCAGCGTAGGGGTAGCGGGAGGTCCGTGGCAAGAGACCCAGTACTTC. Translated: CASSVGVAGGPWQETQYF.

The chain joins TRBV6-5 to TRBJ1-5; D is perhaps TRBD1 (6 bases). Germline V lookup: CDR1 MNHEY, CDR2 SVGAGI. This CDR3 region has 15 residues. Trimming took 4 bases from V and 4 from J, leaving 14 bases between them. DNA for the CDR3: TGTGCCAGCAGTTTGGACAGTGGTTCTAATCAGCCCCAGCATTTT. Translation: CASSLDSGSNQPQHF.

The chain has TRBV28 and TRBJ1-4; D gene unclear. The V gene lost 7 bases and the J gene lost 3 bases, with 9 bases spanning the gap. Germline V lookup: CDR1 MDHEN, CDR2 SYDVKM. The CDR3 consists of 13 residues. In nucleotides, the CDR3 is TGTGCCAGCAATAGGGAGCCTAATGAAAAACTGTTTTTT. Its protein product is CASNREPNEKLFF.

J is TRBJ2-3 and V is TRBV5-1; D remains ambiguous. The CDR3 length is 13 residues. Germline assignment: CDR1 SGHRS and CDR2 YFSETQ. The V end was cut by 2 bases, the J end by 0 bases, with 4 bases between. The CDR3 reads CASSFSSTDTQYF. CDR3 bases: TGCGCCAGCAGCTTCTCTAGCACAGATACGCAGTATTTT.

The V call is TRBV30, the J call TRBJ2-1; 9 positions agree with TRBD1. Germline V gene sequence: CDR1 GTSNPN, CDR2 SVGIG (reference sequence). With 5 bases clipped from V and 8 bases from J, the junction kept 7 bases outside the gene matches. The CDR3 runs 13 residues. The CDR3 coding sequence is TGTGCCTGGGGAGGGACAGGGATCGATGAGCAGTTCTTC. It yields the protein CAWGGTGIDEQFF.